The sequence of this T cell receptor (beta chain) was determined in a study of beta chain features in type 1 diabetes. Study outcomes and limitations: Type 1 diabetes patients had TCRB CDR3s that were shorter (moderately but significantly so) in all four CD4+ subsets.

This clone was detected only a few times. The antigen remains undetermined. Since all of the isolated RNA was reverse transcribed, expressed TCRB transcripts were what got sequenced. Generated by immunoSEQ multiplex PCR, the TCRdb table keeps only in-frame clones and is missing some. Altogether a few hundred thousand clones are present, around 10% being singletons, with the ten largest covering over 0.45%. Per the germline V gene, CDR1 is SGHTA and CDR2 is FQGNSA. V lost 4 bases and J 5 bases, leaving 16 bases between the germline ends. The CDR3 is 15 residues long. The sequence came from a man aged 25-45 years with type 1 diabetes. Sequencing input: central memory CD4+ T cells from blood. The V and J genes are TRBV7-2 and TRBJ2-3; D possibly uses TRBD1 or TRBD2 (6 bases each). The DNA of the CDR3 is TGTGCCAGCAGCTATCGGAGGGGGAAGGGAGATACGCAGTATTTT. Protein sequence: CASSYRRGKGDTQYF.